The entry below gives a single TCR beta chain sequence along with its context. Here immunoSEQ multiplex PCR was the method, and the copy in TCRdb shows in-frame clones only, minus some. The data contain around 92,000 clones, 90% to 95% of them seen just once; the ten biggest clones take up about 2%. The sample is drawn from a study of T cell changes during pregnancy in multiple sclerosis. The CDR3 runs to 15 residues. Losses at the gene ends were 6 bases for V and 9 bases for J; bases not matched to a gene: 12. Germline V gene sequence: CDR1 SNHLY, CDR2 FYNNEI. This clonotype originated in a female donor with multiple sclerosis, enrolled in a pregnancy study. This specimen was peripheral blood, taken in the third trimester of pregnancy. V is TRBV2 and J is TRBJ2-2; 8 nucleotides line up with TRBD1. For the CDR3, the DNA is TGTGCCAGCAGGCACGGGACAGGAGACCTCAGGGAGCTGTTTTTT. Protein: CASRHGTGDLRELFF.